This is a list of T cell receptor beta chains from one sample in a study of T cell repertoires in cytomegalovirus infection. Antigens for these TCRs are unknown. Via MiXCR, TCRdb re-called the reads, giving one row per CDR3 protein. In the table there are about a million distinct CDR3 sequences, under 40% of which are singletons. The starting material was cultured CD8+ T cells from PBMCs, obtained from culture after CMV antigen stimulation. Receptor source: a human donor in good health (CMV status not recorded). Some clones in this sample may be carry-over from other donors' samples. CDR3s leave out the opening cysteine and the closing phenylalanine or tryptophan.

V	J	CDR3
TRBV7-9	TRBJ2-2	ASTLRRGGTNTGELF
TRBV2	TRBJ2-7	AGQGREQY
TRBV5-6	TRBJ2-7	ASSEPTGGDEQY
TRBV4-1	TRBJ1-1	ASSQDWRGPTEAF
TRBV13	TRBJ2-1	ASSLNVYEGNYEQF
TRBV7-6	TRBJ2-5	ASSFKARPQETQY
TRBV7-6	TRBJ2-2	ASSELQGAQTGELF
TRBV12-3/TRBV12-4	TRBJ2-4	ASIPTGAVAKNIQY
TRBV10-3	TRBJ2-3	AIRTSTDTQY
TRBV15	TRBJ2-1	ATSPTRGFNEQF
TRBV7-2	TRBJ1-6	ASSTTRQAAVNSPLH
TRBV5-3	TRBJ1-1	ASSLQGVDTEAF
TRBV7-6	TRBJ1-4	ASSLQAEKLF
TRBV7-8	TRBJ1-1	ASGGVPNTEAF
TRBV10-3	TRBJ1-1	AIGAGGMNTEAF
TRBV12-3/TRBV12-4	TRBJ1-1	ASSFQGVEAF
TRBV5-5	TRBJ2-1	ASSQPPGLAGKSEQF
TRBV29-1	TRBJ2-3	SVRAGGPTDTQY
TRBV14	TRBJ2-1	ASSHRVEPLDEQF
TRBV6-8	TRBJ2-1	ASSTDYNEQF
TRBV7-8	TRBJ2-3	ASSDPGQVFPPDTDTQY
TRBV29-1	TRBJ1-5	SVGREGQPQH
TRBV19	TRBJ1-1	ASSNSGGGTEAF
TRBV7-9	TRBJ1-1	ASSSGTGEAAF
TRBV6-6	TRBJ1-2	ASSQGHFYGYT
TRBV11-3	TRBJ2-1	ASSLDRGLAPYNEQF
TRBV6-1	TRBJ1-1	ASSEVQATEAF
TRBV6-6	TRBJ2-5	ASSARGNQETQY
TRBV6-5	TRBJ2-5	ASGEVRETQY
TRBV7-6	TRBJ1-1	ASSPGQSGTEAF
TRBV27	TRBJ2-2	ASSLTQGAVNTGELF
TRBV6-1	TRBJ1-2	ASSEIMIQGMDYGYT
TRBV6-5	TRBJ2-5	ASSYVLAGGRETQY
TRBV7-6	TRBJ2-7	ASSSDREYEQY
TRBV6-5	TRBJ2-5	ASSYSLDFVRVQETQY
TRBV6-4	TRBJ2-4	ASSVLAGSDIQY
TRBV11-3	TRBJ2-3	ASSSPGGGDTQY